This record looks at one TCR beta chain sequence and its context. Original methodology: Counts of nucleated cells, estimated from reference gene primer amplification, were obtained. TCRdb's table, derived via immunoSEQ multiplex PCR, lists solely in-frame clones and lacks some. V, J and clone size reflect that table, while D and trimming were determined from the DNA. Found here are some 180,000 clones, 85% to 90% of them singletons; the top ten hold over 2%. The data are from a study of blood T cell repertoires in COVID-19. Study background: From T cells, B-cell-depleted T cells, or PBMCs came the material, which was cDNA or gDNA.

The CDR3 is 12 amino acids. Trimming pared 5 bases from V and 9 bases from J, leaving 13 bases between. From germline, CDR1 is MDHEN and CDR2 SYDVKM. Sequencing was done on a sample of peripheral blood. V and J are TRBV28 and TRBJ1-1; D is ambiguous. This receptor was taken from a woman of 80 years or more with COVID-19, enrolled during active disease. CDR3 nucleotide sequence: TGTGCCAGCAGTCCCTCCCGGTCAAAAGCTTTCTTT. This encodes CASSPSRSKAFF.